This is a list of T cell receptor beta chains from one sample in a study of blood T cell repertoires in COVID-19. Repertoires were generated with immunoSEQ multiplex PCR, while TCRdb's copy carries only in-frame clones and drops some. The data hold hundreds of thousands of clones, with 85% to 90% observed a single time. The sequenced sample consisted of peripheral blood. The receptors originated from a woman aged 25 to 39 with COVID-19, enrolled during active disease. The CDR3 runs from the conserved cysteine through the conserved F or W. D genes are given only for firm matches. The size of a clone is reported for some rows only, either as once, few or many, or as a class for expanded clones.

abundance: -
j_gene: TRBJ2-2
len: 15
v_gene: TRBV5-4
d_gene: -
CDR3aa: CASRIGGTNTGELFF
CDR3nt: TGTGCCAGCCGTATAGGCGGGACGAACACCGGGGAGCTGTTTTTT

abundance: -
j_gene: TRBJ1-1
len: 14
v_gene: TRBV27
d_gene: -
CDR3aa: CASSTGFMNTEAFF
CDR3nt: TGTGCCAGCAGCACAGGGTTCATGAACACTGAAGCTTTCTTT

abundance: -
j_gene: TRBJ1-5
len: 14
v_gene: TRBV2
d_gene: -
CDR3aa: CASSFGESNQPQHF
CDR3nt: TGTGCCAGCAGTTTTGGAGAAAGCAATCAGCCCCAGCATTTT

abundance: -
j_gene: TRBJ2-7
len: 14
v_gene: TRBV5-1
d_gene: TRBD1
CDR3aa: CASFRDRGSYEQYF
CDR3nt: TGCGCCAGCTTCCGGGACAGGGGCTCCTACGAGCAGTACTTC

abundance: once
j_gene: TRBJ1-5
len: 15
v_gene: TRBV5-6
d_gene: TRBD1
CDR3aa: CASSLFEGGKAPQHF
CDR3nt: TGTGCCAGCAGCTTGTTTGAAGGGGGCAAAGCCCCCCAGCATTTT

abundance: once
j_gene: TRBJ2-1
len: 17
v_gene: TRBV5-1
d_gene: TRBD1
CDR3aa: CASSLHVGTGTINEQFF
CDR3nt: TGCGCCAGCAGCTTGCACGTCGGGACAGGCACGATCAATGAGCAGTTCTTC

abundance: -
j_gene: TRBJ1-5
len: 15
v_gene: TRBV5-6
d_gene: TRBD1
CDR3aa: CASSSGTGVNQPQHF
CDR3nt: TGTGCCAGCAGCTCCGGGACAGGGGTCAATCAGCCCCAGCATTTT

abundance: few
j_gene: TRBJ2-2
len: 16
v_gene: TRBV6-6
d_gene: -
CDR3aa: CASSPFLALNTGELFF
CDR3nt: TGTGCCAGCAGTCCCTTTTTAGCATTGAACACCGGGGAGCTGTTTTTT

abundance: -
j_gene: TRBJ2-5
len: 15
v_gene: TRBV7-9
d_gene: TRBD2
CDR3aa: CASSPLTSGGWTQYF
CDR3nt: TGTGCCAGCAGCCCTCTAACTAGCGGGGGATGGACCCAGTACTTC

abundance: -
j_gene: TRBJ2-5
len: 15
v_gene: TRBV7-7
d_gene: TRBD2
CDR3aa: CASSLDLGGTRTQYF
CDR3nt: TGTGCCAGCAGCTTGGATTTAGGGGGGACTAGGACCCAGTACTTC

abundance: once
j_gene: TRBJ1-5
len: 15
v_gene: TRBV4-1
d_gene: TRBD1
CDR3aa: CASSQGDRDSQPQHF
CDR3nt: TGCGCCAGCAGCCAAGGGGACAGGGACAGTCAGCCCCAGCATTTT

abundance: -
j_gene: TRBJ2-2
len: 15
v_gene: TRBV11-3
d_gene: TRBD2
CDR3aa: CASSERLANTGELFF
CDR3nt: TGTGCCAGCAGCGAGAGACTAGCCAACACCGGGGAGCTGTTTTTT

abundance: once
j_gene: TRBJ2-1
len: 16
v_gene: TRBV4-1
d_gene: TRBD1
CDR3aa: CASSRGTGDSQSSQFF
CDR3nt: TGCGCCAGCAGCCGCGGTACAGGGGATTCCCAATCATCGCAGTTCTTC

abundance: -
j_gene: TRBJ2-2
len: 13
v_gene: TRBV28
d_gene: -
CDR3aa: CASSTRGTGELFF
CDR3nt: TGTGCCAGCAGCACCAGGGGCACCGGGGAGCTGTTTTTT

abundance: -
j_gene: TRBJ2-1
len: 16
v_gene: TRBV7-2
d_gene: -
CDR3aa: CASSLFPLAGYNEQFF
CDR3nt: TGTGCCAGCAGCTTATTCCCCCTCGCGGGCTACAATGAGCAGTTCTTC

abundance: -
j_gene: TRBJ1-2
len: 14
v_gene: TRBV7-9
d_gene: -
CDR3aa: CASSSATASYGYTF
CDR3nt: TGTGCCAGCAGCTCGGCGACAGCATCCTATGGCTACACCTTC

abundance: -
j_gene: TRBJ1-5
len: 14
v_gene: TRBV24-1
d_gene: -
CDR3aa: CATSDLASNQPQHF
CDR3nt: TGTGCCACCAGTGATTTAGCCAGCAATCAGCCCCAGCATTTT

abundance: -
j_gene: TRBJ1-5
len: 16
v_gene: TRBV28
d_gene: TRBD1
CDR3aa: CASSGTGTYSNQPQHF
CDR3nt: TGTGCCAGCTCCGGGACAGGGACTTATAGCAATCAGCCCCAGCATTTT

abundance: -
j_gene: TRBJ2-5
len: 15
v_gene: TRBV5-1
d_gene: TRBD2
CDR3aa: CASSLLAGEQETQYF
CDR3nt: TGCGCCAGCAGCTTGCTAGCGGGGGAACAAGAGACCCAGTACTTC

abundance: -
j_gene: TRBJ2-4
len: 13
v_gene: TRBV29-1
d_gene: TRBD1
CDR3aa: CSAEQGAKNIQYF
CDR3nt: TGCAGCGCCGAACAGGGGGCCAAAAACATTCAGTACTTC

abundance: once
j_gene: TRBJ1-1
len: 13
v_gene: TRBV28
d_gene: TRBD1
CDR3aa: CASSLEGQGSAFF
CDR3nt: TGTGCCAGCAGTCTCGAGGGACAGGGATCGGCTTTCTTT

abundance: few
j_gene: TRBJ2-2
len: 15
v_gene: TRBV19
d_gene: TRBD1
CDR3aa: CASVADRGLSGELFF
CDR3nt: TGTGCCAGTGTAGCGGACAGGGGGCTCTCCGGGGAGCTGTTTTTT

abundance: -
j_gene: TRBJ1-1
len: 13
v_gene: TRBV2
d_gene: TRBD1
CDR3aa: CASSSTGGTEAFF
CDR3nt: TGTGCCAGCAGTAGTACAGGGGGGACTGAAGCTTTCTTT

abundance: -
j_gene: TRBJ1-2
len: 17
v_gene: TRBV9
d_gene: TRBD1
CDR3aa: CASSVSQGQGVIGGYTF
CDR3nt: TGTGCCAGCAGCGTTTCCCAGGGACAGGGGGTTATCGGTGGCTACACCTTC

abundance: few
j_gene: TRBJ2-5
len: 11
v_gene: TRBV12-3/TRBV12-4
d_gene: -
CDR3aa: CASSVQETQYF
CDR3nt: TGTGCCAGCAGCGTACAAGAGACCCAGTACTTC

abundance: -
j_gene: TRBJ1-2
len: 12
v_gene: TRBV7-9
d_gene: -
CDR3aa: CASSDTYDGYTF
CDR3nt: TGTGCCAGCAGCGACACATACGATGGCTACACCTTC

abundance: -
j_gene: TRBJ1-4
len: 15
v_gene: TRBV5-5
d_gene: -
CDR3aa: CASSLRERANEKLFF
CDR3nt: TGTGCCAGCAGCTTAAGAGAGCGTGCTAATGAAAAACTGTTTTTT

abundance: -
j_gene: TRBJ1-2
len: 15
v_gene: TRBV5-1
d_gene: TRBD1
CDR3aa: CASSWTGDLNYGYTF
CDR3nt: TGCGCCAGCAGCTGGACAGGGGATTTGAACTATGGCTACACCTTC

abundance: -
j_gene: TRBJ1-5
len: 14
v_gene: TRBV23-1
d_gene: -
CDR3aa: CASSKVYSNQPQHF
CDR3nt: TGCGCCAGCAGTAAAGTCTATAGCAATCAGCCCCAGCATTTT

abundance: few
j_gene: TRBJ1-4
len: 14
v_gene: TRBV27
d_gene: TRBD1
CDR3aa: CASSPGQGREKLFF
CDR3nt: TGTGCCAGCAGTCCCGGACAGGGGAGGGAAAAACTGTTTTTT

abundance: -
j_gene: TRBJ1-1
len: 15
v_gene: TRBV3-1/TRBV3-2
d_gene: -
CDR3aa: CASSQYERSRAEAFF
CDR3nt: TGTGCCAGCAGCCAATATGAGCGTTCGAGGGCTGAAGCTTTCTTT

abundance: -
j_gene: TRBJ1-1
len: 13
v_gene: TRBV10-1
d_gene: -
CDR3aa: CASSSDSLTDAFF
CDR3nt: TGCGCCAGCAGTTCAGACAGCCTGACGGACGCTTTCTTT

abundance: -
j_gene: TRBJ2-1
len: 16
v_gene: TRBV5-4
d_gene: TRBD2
CDR3aa: CASSLASMLAGGEQFF
CDR3nt: TGTGCCAGCAGCTTGGCCTCTATGCTAGCGGGCGGGGAGCAGTTCTTC

abundance: few
j_gene: TRBJ1-2
len: 11
v_gene: TRBV19
d_gene: -
CDR3aa: CASRAGDGYTF
CDR3nt: TGTGCCTCCAGGGCAGGGGATGGCTACACCTTC

abundance: -
j_gene: TRBJ1-2
len: 13
v_gene: TRBV6-5
d_gene: -
CDR3aa: CASRPRQTYGYTF
CDR3nt: TGTGCCAGCAGGCCTCGACAGACCTATGGCTACACCTTC

abundance: -
j_gene: TRBJ1-2
len: 14
v_gene: TRBV27
d_gene: -
CDR3aa: CASTSGSGRYGYTF
CDR3nt: TGTGCCAGCACCTCCGGGTCAGGGCGCTATGGCTACACCTTC

abundance: -
j_gene: TRBJ1-2
len: 12
v_gene: TRBV11-2
d_gene: -
CDR3aa: CASSPQGYGYTF
CDR3nt: TGTGCCAGCAGCCCCCAGGGTTATGGCTACACCTTC

abundance: -
j_gene: TRBJ1-1
len: 13
v_gene: TRBV30
d_gene: TRBD1
CDR3aa: CASPRQGNTEAFF
CDR3nt: TGTGCCTCCCCCCGACAGGGGAACACTGAAGCTTTCTTT

abundance: -
j_gene: TRBJ1-2
len: 15
v_gene: TRBV9
d_gene: -
CDR3aa: CASSAHPSGGYGYTF
CDR3nt: TGTGCCAGCAGCGCCCACCCCAGCGGAGGCTATGGCTACACCTTC

abundance: -
j_gene: TRBJ1-2
len: 15
v_gene: TRBV7-9
d_gene: TRBD1
CDR3aa: CASSLELQGDYGYTF
CDR3nt: TGTGCCAGCAGCTTAGAGCTGCAGGGGGACTATGGCTACACCTTC